This TCR beta chain was retrieved from a study of T-cell reconstitution after alpha-beta-depleted transplantation in children. Unique molecular identifiers were used to barcode this TCRbeta library. From the PCR reads, TCRdb called clonotypes with MiXCR, one entry per CDR3 protein. The table shows 500,000 to 600,000 distinct CDR3 sequences, with over 25% occurring only once. The ends were cut back, 2 bases at V and 1 base at J, with 18 bases in the middle. This CDR3 comprises 17 residues. In germline, CDR1 is GTSNPN, CDR2 SVGIG (reference sequence). This chain connects TRBV30 to TRBJ1-5; possible D gene TRBD1, 5 bases. The sample consisted of PBMCs from the stem cell graft donor, taken from the stem cell graft. The source of this sequence is a human donor who donated a stem cell graft to a child with aplastic anemia. The CDR3: CAWSPQWGRQSNQPQHF. Written as DNA, the CDR3 is TGTGCCTGGAGTCCCCAGTGGGGACGACAAAGCAATCAGCCCCAGCATTTT.